Below, 32 T cell receptor beta chains from the same sample are listed, as sequenced in a study of CD8 T cells in ankylosing spondylitis. A single record per CDR3 protein comes from TCRdb applying MiXCR to the 5' RACE reads. The sample shows fewer than 250,000 distinct CDR3 sequences, roughly 10% of them seen only once. Source material: blood, either unsorted or a sorted T cell fraction (not recorded which). The receptor set was obtained from a male donor with ankylosing spondylitis or in good health (not recorded which).

This clonotype was found many times. The gene calls are TRBV24-1 and TRBJ2-1; TRBD1 or TRBD2 may be the D gene (5 bases each). Trimming removed 3 bases at V and 1 base at J, with 12 bases between. Per the germline V gene, CDR1 is KGHDR and CDR2 is SFDVKD. The CDR3 extends over 16 amino acids. CDR3 sequence: CATSDTGGVSYNEQFF. As DNA, the CDR3 is TGTGCCACCAGTGATACTGGGGGAGTATCCTACAATGAGCAGTTCTTC.

This clonotype was seen many times. The chain is built from TRBV12-3 or TRBV12-4 and TRBJ1-5, with 8 nucleotides matching TRBD1. The CDR3 has 15 residues. V was clipped by 5 bases and J by 6 bases; unmatched bases: 9. The CDR3, as DNA: TGTGCCAGCAGTCTCGGACAGGGTGTTGGTCAGCCCCAGCATTTT. This translates into CASSLGQGVGQPQHF.

In this sample, this clonotype turned up a few times. The genes are TRBV20-1 and TRBJ1-1; D might be TRBD1 (6 bases). The CDR3 extends over 12 amino acids. V lost 5 bases and J 7 bases, leaving 14 bases between the germline ends. Germline loops: CDR1 DFQATT, CDR2 SNEGSKA (reference sequence). The CDR3 sequence is CSASGRGREAFF. CDR3 nucleotides: TGCAGTGCTTCGGGGCGGGGGCGTGAAGCTTTCTTT.

Turning to this clonotype: A read error is possible here, since a much larger clone lies one base away. The rearrangement uses TRBV20-1 and TRBJ1-2; D is uncertain. The germline V and J ends were trimmed by 6 bases and 1 base, with 15 bases remaining between them. In germline, CDR1 is DFQATT, CDR2 SNEGSKA (reference sequence). CDR3 size: 14 residues. In nucleotides, the CDR3 is TGCAGTGCCGTGGGGAGGGCCTTTAACTATGGCTACACCTTC. Its protein product is CSAVGRAFNYGYTF.

As regards this clonotype: Since a much larger clone is just one base distant, this may be a read error. The chain joins TRBV5-5 to TRBJ2-7; D assignment may be TRBD1 or TRBD2 (5 bases each). There are 13 residues in the CDR3. Per the germline V gene, CDR1 is SGHKS and CDR2 is YYEKEE (reference sequence). V was trimmed by 4 bases and J by 7 bases, leaving 15 bases between them. DNA of the CDR3: TGTGCCAGCAGCGCCGGGACGGCTTCGGAGCAGTACTTC. As protein: CASSAGTASEQYF.

V and J are TRBV13 and TRBJ2-7; D is possibly TRBD2 (6 bases). The ends were cut back, 1 base at V and 0 bases at J, with 13 bases in the middle. CDR1 and CDR2 from the germline V gene are PRHDT and FYEKMQ (reference sequence). This CDR3 is 16 amino acids long. DNA for the CDR3: TGTGCCAGCAGCTTAGTAGGGACTCCAAGCTCCTACGAGCAGTACTTC. Amino acid sequence: CASSLVGTPSSYEQYF.

There are a few counts of this clonotype. This chain links TRBV11-3 with TRBJ2-1; D gene unclear. Germline assignment: CDR1 SGHNT and CDR2 YENEEA. This CDR3 has 15 amino acids. Deletions cut 1 base from V and 0 bases from J, with 7 bases between. This chain's CDR3 is CASSLGVNSYNEQFF. The CDR3 DNA is TGTGCCAGCAGCTTAGGGGTGAACTCCTACAATGAGCAGTTCTTC.

This clonotype was seen at least ten times. This rearrangement joins TRBV7-9 to TRBJ2-5; 9 positions match TRBD2. Trimming took 4 bases from V and 1 from J; bases not matched to a gene: 4. The CDR3 length is 15 residues. CDR1 is SEHNR and CDR2 is FQNEAQ in the germline V gene (reference sequence). CDR3 sequence reads: CASSSQREAQETQYF. The CDR3 nucleotides read TGTGCCAGCAGCTCCCAGCGGGAGGCCCAAGAGACCCAGTACTTC. Using reference TRBV7-9 and TRBJ2-5 for the parts outside the CDR3, the full variable domain is DTGVSQNPRHKITKRGQNVTFRCDPISEHNRLYWYRQTLGQGPEFLTYFQNEAQLEKSRLLSDRFSAERPKGSFSTLEIQRTEQGDSAMYLCASSSQREAQETQYFGPGTRLLVL.

This clonotype was observed many times. The V call is TRBV7-9, the J call TRBJ1-3; no clear D. V was clipped by 4 bases and J by 3 bases, with 16 bases between them. The CDR3 extends over 16 amino acids. Germline CDR1 and CDR2: SEHNR and FQNEAQ (reference sequence). The CDR3 reads CASSSLLRTVGNTIYF. The DNA of the CDR3 is TGTGCCAGCAGCTCTCTACTCCGGACGGTTGGAAACACCATATATTTT.

This clonotype occurred many times. J is TRBJ1-5 and V is TRBV6-1; D is unclear. The CDR3 extends over 13 amino acids. Germline V lookup: CDR1 MNHNS, CDR2 SASEGT. Trimming cost V 4 bases and J 3 bases, with 7 bases left between them. CDR3 sequence reads: CASSGGTNQPQHF. In DNA form, the CDR3 reads TGTGCCAGCAGTGGCGGTACCAATCAGCCCCAGCATTTT.

This clonotype was found a few times. The chain joins TRBV7-7 to TRBJ2-2; possible D gene TRBD2, 6 bases. The CDR3 consists of 17 residues. Germline lookup yields CDR1 SSHAT and CDR2 FNYEAQ (reference sequence). V shed 2 bases and J shed 5 bases, with 18 bases lying between them. The CDR3 reads CASSLLGVPGVTGELFF. The CDR3 DNA reads as TGTGCCAGCAGCTTACTGGGTGTTCCGGGGGTGACCGGGGAGCTGTTTTTT.

This clonotype was observed at least ten times. V and J are TRBV10-3 and TRBJ1-3; D remains ambiguous. The CDR3 length is 14 residues. The V gene's germline CDR1 is ENHRY and CDR2 SYGVKD. The germline V and J ends were trimmed by 3 bases and 0 bases, with 6 bases remaining between them. The chain's CDR3 is CAISDEGSGNTIYF. CDR3 DNA sequence: TGTGCCATCAGTGATGAGGGCTCTGGAAACACCATATATTTT.

This clonotype was detected many times. J is TRBJ2-5 and V is TRBV5-5; D is unresolved. V dropped 0 bases and J dropped 4 bases, with 7 bases sitting between them. The CDR3 spans 13 residues. CDR1 is SGHKS, CDR2 YYEKEE, per germline (reference sequence). The CDR3 loop reads CASSLESAETQYF. In nucleotides, the CDR3 is TGTGCCAGCAGCTTGGAATCGGCAGAGACCCAGTACTTC.

This clonotype was observed at least ten times. In nucleotides, the CDR3 is TGTGCCAGCAGCCAAGGGACTAGCGGGATGGGGCAGTTCTTC. It translates to CASSQGTSGMGQFF. The V call is TRBV3-1, the J call TRBJ2-1; 12 nucleotides line up with TRBD2. The CDR3 loop spans 14 amino acids. CDR1 and CDR2 from the germline V gene are LGHDT and YNNKEL (reference sequence). J lost 12 bases, V lost 1 base, and 4 bases had no gene match.

The sample holds many counts of this clonotype. This chain joins TRBV3-1 and TRBJ2-1; D call uncertain. This CDR3 region has 16 residues. Looked up from germline, CDR1 is LGHDT and CDR2 is YNNKEL (reference sequence). The V gene lost 0 bases and the J gene lost 0 bases, with 9 bases spanning the gap. The CDR3 spells CASSQEVSSSYNEQFF. The CDR3 DNA reads as TGTGCCAGCAGCCAAGAAGTTTCGAGCTCCTACAATGAGCAGTTCTTC.

This clonotype was counted ten times or more. This chain uses TRBV12-3 or TRBV12-4 with TRBJ2-1; 12 bases match TRBD2. CDR3 size: 15 residues. J was trimmed by 7 bases and V by 6 bases; bases with no gene match: 7. CDR3 coding DNA: TGTGCCAGCAGGCTAGCGGGAGGGACTCTTAATGAGCAGTTCTTC. It translates to CASRLAGGTLNEQFF.

This clonotype was picked up a small number of times. The chain uses TRBV3-1 and TRBJ2-3; no definite D call. V was trimmed by 3 bases and J by 0 bases, leaving 10 bases between them. This CDR3 has 15 residues. Germline V lookup: CDR1 LGHDT, CDR2 YNNKEL (reference sequence). This CDR3 is CASSHSRRSTDTQYF. As DNA, the CDR3 is TGTGCCAGCAGCCACAGCCGCCGAAGCACAGATACGCAGTATTTT.

This clonotype was counted ten times or more. This rearrangement joins TRBV12-3 or TRBV12-4 to TRBJ1-1, with D possibly being TRBD1 (6 bases). V lost 1 base to trimming and J lost 0 bases, with 9 bases between them. This CDR3 is 15 amino acids long. The CDR3 sequence: CASSLVQGLNTEAFF. The CDR3 nucleotides read TGTGCCAGCAGTTTAGTCCAGGGGCTGAACACTGAAGCTTTCTTT.

This clonotype has ten or more counts. CDR3 in DNA: TGTGCCAGCAGTCCGGGACAGGGTAAGCAGTACTTC. Translated, it gives CASSPGQGKQYF. The chain is built from TRBV27 and TRBJ2-7; the match to TRBD1 covers 9 bases. CDR1 and CDR2 from the germline V gene are MNHEY and SMNVEV (reference sequence). Germline trimming cut 5 bases from V and 8 bases from J; bases unmatched to any gene: 4. This CDR3 is 12 amino acids long.

Ten or more counts support this clonotype. This chain connects TRBV15 to TRBJ2-7; 9 bases align to TRBD1. V gave up 5 bases and J gave up 4 bases; unmatched junction bases: 6. Germline V lookup: CDR1 LNHNV, CDR2 YYDKDF (reference sequence). CDR3 length equals 14 residues. The CDR3 loop reads CATSQTGTGYEQYF. The CDR3 coding sequence is TGTGCCACCAGCCAGACCGGGACAGGGTACGAGCAGTACTTC.

This clonotype was found many times. The rearrangement joins TRBV6-5 to TRBJ2-5; D is ambiguous. Germline V gene lookup returns CDR1 MNHEY and CDR2 SVGAGI. This CDR3 has 13 amino acids. Trimming stripped 4 bases from V and 2 bases from J, with 8 bases between. The CDR3 nucleotides are TGTGCCAGCAGTTCAGGCTTACAAGAGACCCAGTACTTC. It specifies CASSSGLQETQYF.

This clonotype has a count of ten or more. This chain connects TRBV5-1 to TRBJ2-1; D tentatively fits TRBD1 or TRBD2 (5 bases each). The CDR3 is made up of 14 amino acids. From germline, CDR1 is SGHRS and CDR2 YFSETQ. V dropped 2 bases and J dropped 9 bases, with 15 bases sitting between them. DNA of the CDR3: TGCGCCAGCAGCTTACGGTTAGATGGGGGTGAGCAGTTCTTC. Residues: CASSLRLDGGEQFF.

This clonotype was detected a few times. V usage is TRBV10-2 and J usage is TRBJ2-5, with unresolved D. Germline V gene data show CDR1 as WSHSY and CDR2 as SAAADI. This CDR3 has 13 amino acids. Trimming stripped 6 bases from V and 4 bases from J, with 12 bases between. The CDR3 here is CASSELNRETQYF. The CDR3 DNA is TGCGCCAGCAGCGAACTAAATCGAGAGACCCAGTACTTC.

This clonotype was counted ten times or more. V gene TRBV27 combines with J gene TRBJ2-5, with 8 bases lining up with TRBD1. Germline V gene lookup returns CDR1 MNHEY and CDR2 SMNVEV (reference sequence). The CDR3 is made up of 14 amino acids. With 5 bases clipped from V and 3 bases from J, the junction kept 5 bases outside the gene matches. Here the CDR3 DNA reads TGTGCCAGCAGTCCCCTGACAGGGGAAGAGACCCAGTACTTC. The encoded protein is CASSPLTGEETQYF.

This clonotype was found many times. The gene calls are TRBV7-9 and TRBJ1-4; a weak D match, TRBD1 (5 bases). Trimming stripped 3 bases from V and 7 bases from J, with 18 bases between. CDR3 length equals 16 residues. The V gene's germline CDR1 is SEHNR and CDR2 FQNEAQ (reference sequence). The CDR3 is CASSFSMGLMLEKLFF. In DNA form, the CDR3 reads TGTGCCAGCAGCTTTTCTATGGGACTTATGCTTGAAAAACTGTTTTTT. Filled out from reference TRBV7-9 and TRBJ1-4, the complete variable domain reads DTGVSQNPRHKITKRGQNVTFRCDPISEHNRLYWYRQTLGQGPEFLTYFQNEAQLEKSRLLSDRFSAERPKGSFSTLEIQRTEQGDSAMYLCASSFSMGLMLEKLFFGSGTQLSVL.

This clonotype has a count of ten or more. This chain connects TRBV5-1 to TRBJ1-3; D gene unclear. Germline V gene data show CDR1 as SGHRS and CDR2 as YFSETQ. This CDR3 contains 11 residues. The ends were cut back, 0 bases at V and 7 bases at J, with 2 bases in the middle. The CDR3 is CASSLDNTIYF. The CDR3 DNA reads TGCGCCAGCAGCTTGGATAACACCATATATTTT. The variable domain in full, completed from reference TRBV5-1 and TRBJ1-3, reads KAGVTQTPRYLIKTRGQQVTLSCSPISGHRSVSWYQQTPGQGLQFLFEYFSETQRNKGNFPGRFSGRQFSNSRSEMNVSTLELGDSALYLCASSLDNTIYFGEGSWLTVV.

This clonotype was picked up many times. This rearrangement joins TRBV20-1 to TRBJ2-7; D gene uncertain. The CDR3 is 11 residues long. Between the trimmed V and J ends, which lost 6 bases and 5 bases, there was a span of 11 bases. Germline values: CDR1 DFQATT, CDR2 SNEGSKA (reference sequence). This chain's CDR3 is CSALTRNEQYF. For the CDR3, the DNA is TGCAGTGCCCTGACCCGGAACGAGCAGTACTTC.

There are a few counts of this clonotype. The rearrangement joins TRBV19 to TRBJ1-2, with 9 bases fitting TRBD1. Unmatched junction bases numbered 9, after V lost 8 bases and J lost 5 bases. There are 14 residues in the CDR3. From germline, CDR1 is LNHDA and CDR2 SQIVND (reference sequence). The chain's CDR3 is CASGPGQGLYGYTF. CDR3 sequence (DNA): TGTGCCAGTGGACCGGGACAGGGTCTTTATGGCTACACCTTC. Drawing the rest from reference TRBV19 and TRBJ1-2, the complete variable domain is DGGITQSPKYLFRKEGQNVTLSCEQNLNHDAMYWYRQDPGQGLRLIYYSQIVNDFQKGDIAEGYSVSREKKESFPLTVTSAQKNPTAFYLCASGPGQGLYGYTFGSGTRLTVV.

The chain joins TRBV3-1 to TRBJ2-4; 8 bases line up with TRBD2. The trim removed 4 bases at V and 0 bases at J, leaving 5 bases unmatched. Germline CDR1 reads LGHDT; CDR2 reads YNNKEL (reference sequence). The CDR3 is 16 residues long. The CDR3 DNA follows: TGTGCCAGCAGCCCCACTAGCGGTCTAGCCAAAAACATTCAGTACTTC. It yields the protein CASSPTSGLAKNIQYF.

In this sample, this clonotype turned up a few times. The rearrangement joins TRBV18 to TRBJ1-6, with D tentatively TRBD1 (6 bases). Germline CDR1 KGHSH, CDR2 LQKENI. CDR3 size: 15 residues. V was clipped by 2 bases and J by 4 bases, with 9 bases between them. The CDR3 DNA is TGTGCCAGCTCACCAGGAGGGGGGTATAATTCACCCCTCCACTTT. Its translation: CASSPGGGYNSPLHF.

This clonotype was seen more than once but under ten times. The J gene is TRBJ1-3, the V gene TRBV3-1, with D possibly TRBD1 on 5 matching bases. The CDR3 length is 15 residues. Trimming stripped 4 bases from V and 0 bases from J, with 10 bases between. The V gene's germline CDR1 is LGHDT and CDR2 YNNKEL (reference sequence). DNA of the CDR3: TGTGCCAGCAGCCCTACAGGTTTCTCTGGAAACACCATATATTTT. It codes for CASSPTGFSGNTIYF.

This clonotype was observed at least ten times. This sequence joins TRBV4-1 and TRBJ2-1; D gene unclear. V lost 1 base to trimming and J lost 2 bases, with 15 bases between them. Per germline, CDR1 MGHRA and CDR2 YSYEKL. This CDR3 is 17 amino acids long. CDR3: CASSQVVAYLPYNEQFF. The CDR3 DNA is TGCGCCAGCAGCCAAGTAGTCGCCTACCTTCCCTACAATGAGCAGTTCTTC.